These 13 T cell receptor beta chains were sequenced from one sample in a study of T cell changes during pregnancy in multiple sclerosis. Using immunoSEQ multiplex PCR, the repertoire was profiled, and TCRdb retains in-frame clones only, with some absent. The sample records over 35,000 clones, about nine tenths being singletons. The source material was CD4+ T cells from peripheral blood mononuclear cells, sampled in the first trimester of pregnancy. The receptor set was obtained from a female donor in good health, enrolled as a control in a pregnancy study.

The chain employs TRBV30 and TRBJ1-1; 7 positions agree with TRBD1. Germline lookup yields CDR1 GTSNPN and CDR2 SVGIG (reference sequence). This CDR3 contains 13 residues. V was pared by 2 bases and J by 11 bases, with 11 bases of the junction left unmatched. The CDR3 region is CAWSPGGGRRAFF. As DNA, the CDR3 is TGTGCCTGGAGTCCGGGAGGGGGCCGGAGGGCTTTCTTT.

The V call is TRBV15, the J call TRBJ1-2; tentative D call: TRBD1 (6 bases). This CDR3 has 16 residues. Germline values: CDR1 LNHNV, CDR2 YYDKDF (reference sequence). V was cut by 1 base and J by 4 bases, with 16 bases left in between. DNA of the CDR3: TGTGCCACCAGCAGAGGTCTAACCGGGACATCCTATGGCTACACCTTC. This codes for CATSRGLTGTSYGYTF.

The chain carries TRBV6-5 and TRBJ1-5; no clear D gene. CDR3 length: 13 residues. V shed 2 bases and J shed 5 bases, with 7 bases lying between them. CDR1 and CDR2 from the germline V gene are MNHEY and SVGAGI. The CDR3 region is CASSYGLDQPQHF. The CDR3 nucleotides read TGTGCCAGCAGTTACGGGCTCGATCAGCCCCAGCATTTT.

This clone was seen only once. The V and J genes are TRBV2 and TRBJ2-7, with D possibly matching TRBD1 (6 bases). Germline CDR1 reads SNHLY; CDR2 reads FYNNEI. CDR3 length equals 14 residues. With 5 bases removed from V and 2 bases from J, the gap between germline ends came to 13 bases. The CDR3: CASSYGRGAYEQYF. In DNA form, the CDR3 reads TGTGCCAGCAGTTATGGCAGGGGTGCCTACGAGCAGTACTTC.

This clone has just one count. The chain is built from TRBV5-1 and TRBJ2-7; unclear D gene. Deletions cut 0 bases from V and 0 bases from J, with 10 bases between. Germline loops: CDR1 SGHRS, CDR2 YFSETQ. The CDR3 contains 15 residues. DNA for the CDR3: TGCGCCAGCAGCTTGGGCGGAACCAGCTCCTACGAGCAGTACTTC. Protein product: CASSLGGTSSYEQYF. The entire variable domain, with the rest obtained from reference TRBV5-1 and TRBJ2-7, is as follows: KAGVTQTPRYLIKTRGQQVTLSCSPISGHRSVSWYQQTPGQGLQFLFEYFSETQRNKGNFPGRFSGRQFSNSRSEMNVSTLELGDSALYLCASSLGGTSSYEQYFGPGTRLTVT.

The chain is built from TRBV5-4 and TRBJ1-4; possible D gene TRBD1, 5 bases. This CDR3 contains 12 residues. V lost 2 bases, J lost 8 bases, and 7 bases lay in between. Germline V lookup: CDR1 SGHNT, CDR2 YYREEE (reference sequence). In nucleotides, the CDR3 is TGTGCCAGCAGCTTTGGACAAGAAAAACTGTTTTTT. This codes for CASSFGQEKLFF.

The J gene is TRBJ2-3, the V gene TRBV4-1; 7 bases align to TRBD2. CDR3 length: 13 residues. The V gene end was trimmed by 6 bases and the J gene end by 4 bases; junction bases not matched to a gene: 4. The germline CDR1 and CDR2 sequences are MGHRA and YSYEKL. In nucleotides, the CDR3 is TGCGCCAGCAGTCGGGGGGAGGCAGATACGCAGTATTTT. Translation gives CASSRGEADTQYF.

V is TRBV18 and J is TRBJ2-5; 8 bases agree with TRBD1. Trimming at V came to 3 bases and at J to 1 base, leaving 4 bases not matched to a gene. Germline V gives CDR1 KGHSH, CDR2 LQKENI. The CDR3 length is 15 residues. CDR3 residues: CASSPARGPQETQYF. The CDR3 DNA sequence: TGTGCCAGCTCACCGGCCAGGGGGCCCCAAGAGACCCAGTACTTC.

This clone turned up a few times. DNA for the CDR3: TGTGCCAGCAGCGTGACCAGGGTAGGCGATTCACCCCTCCACTTT. It codes for CASSVTRVGDSPLHF. The rearrangement joins TRBV9 to TRBJ1-6, with D possibly being TRBD1 (5 bases). This CDR3 spans 15 amino acids. Germline values: CDR1 SGDLS, CDR2 YYNGEE. Trimming stripped 2 bases from V and 8 bases from J, with 14 bases between.

This chain links TRBV4-1 with TRBJ2-7, with TRBD2 matching 10 bases. Germline CDR1 MGHRA, CDR2 YSYEKL. V was pared by 1 base and J by 6 bases, with 9 bases of the junction left unmatched. There are 16 residues in the CDR3. CDR3 DNA sequence: TGCGCCAGCAGCCAAGCGATTAGCGGGGGGTCCCGCGAGCAGTACTTC. It specifies CASSQAISGGSREQYF.

The chain uses TRBV28 and TRBJ2-7; maybe TRBD1 (6 bases). The germline V gene has CDR1 MDHEN and CDR2 SYDVKM. There are 12 residues in the CDR3. Trimming removed 5 bases from V and 4 bases from J, with 9 bases in between. CDR3 nucleotides: TGTGCCAGCAGTCTACAGGGTTACGAGCAGTACTTC. This translates into CASSLQGYEQYF.

This chain uses TRBV5-4 with TRBJ2-3; the match to TRBD2 covers 7 bases. Germline V gene data show CDR1 as SGHNT and CDR2 as YYREEE (reference sequence). V lost 4 bases and J lost 2; bases outside the gene matches: 10. This CDR3 spans 16 amino acids. The CDR3 DNA reads TGTGCCAGCAGCCCATCTCCCCTAGCGGCCACAGATACGCAGTATTTT. Protein product: CASSPSPLAATDTQYF.

The V gene is TRBV7-9, the J gene TRBJ1-4; 7 nucleotides align to TRBD1. CDR3 length equals 15 residues. With 4 bases clipped from V and 0 bases from J, the junction kept 2 bases outside the gene matches. Germline V lookup: CDR1 SEHNR, CDR2 FQNEAQ (reference sequence). This CDR3 reads CASSSDRTTNEKLFF. In DNA form, the CDR3 reads TGTGCCAGCAGCTCGGACAGGACAACTAATGAAAAACTGTTTTTT.